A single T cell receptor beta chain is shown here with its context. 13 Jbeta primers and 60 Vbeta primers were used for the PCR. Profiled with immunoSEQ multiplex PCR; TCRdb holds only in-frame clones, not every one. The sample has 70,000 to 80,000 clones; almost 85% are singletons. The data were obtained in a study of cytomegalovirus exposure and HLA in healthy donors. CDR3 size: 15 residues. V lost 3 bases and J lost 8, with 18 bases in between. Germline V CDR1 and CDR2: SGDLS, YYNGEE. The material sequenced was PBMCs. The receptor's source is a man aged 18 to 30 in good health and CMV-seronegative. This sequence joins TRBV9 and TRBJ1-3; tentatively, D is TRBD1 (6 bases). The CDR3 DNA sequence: TGTGCCAGCAGCGACTCTACAGGGTGGGGAGACACCATATATTTT. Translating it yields CASSDSTGWGDTIYF.